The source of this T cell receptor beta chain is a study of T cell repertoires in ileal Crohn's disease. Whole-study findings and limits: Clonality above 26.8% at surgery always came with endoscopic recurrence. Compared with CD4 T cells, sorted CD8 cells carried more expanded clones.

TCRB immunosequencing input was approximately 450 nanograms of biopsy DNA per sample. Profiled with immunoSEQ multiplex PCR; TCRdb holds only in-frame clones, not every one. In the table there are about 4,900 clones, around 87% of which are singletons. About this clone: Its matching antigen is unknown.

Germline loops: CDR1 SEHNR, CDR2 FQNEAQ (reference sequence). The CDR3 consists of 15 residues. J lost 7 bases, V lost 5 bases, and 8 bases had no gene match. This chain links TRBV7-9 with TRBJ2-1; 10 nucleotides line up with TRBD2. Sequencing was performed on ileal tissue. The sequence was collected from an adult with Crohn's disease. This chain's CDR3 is CASSELGTSENEQFF. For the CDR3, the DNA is TGTGCCAGCAGCGAACTGGGGACTAGCGAAAATGAGCAGTTCTTC.